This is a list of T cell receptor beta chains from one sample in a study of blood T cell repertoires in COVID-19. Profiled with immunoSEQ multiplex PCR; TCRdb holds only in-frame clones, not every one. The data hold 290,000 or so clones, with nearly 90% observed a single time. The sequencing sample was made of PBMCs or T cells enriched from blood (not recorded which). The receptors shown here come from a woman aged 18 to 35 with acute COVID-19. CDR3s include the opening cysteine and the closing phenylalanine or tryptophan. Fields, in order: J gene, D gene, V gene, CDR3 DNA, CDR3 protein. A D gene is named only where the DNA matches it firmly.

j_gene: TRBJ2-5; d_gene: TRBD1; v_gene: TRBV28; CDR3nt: TGTGCCAGCAGTTTAGAAGGGGGCGCGATTAGGGAGACCCAGTACTTC; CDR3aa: CASSLEGGAIRETQYF
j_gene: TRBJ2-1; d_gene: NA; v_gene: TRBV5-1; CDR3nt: TGCGCCAGCCGAAGACTAGATGCTTTCTATGAGCAGTTCTTC; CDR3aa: CASRRLDAFYEQFF
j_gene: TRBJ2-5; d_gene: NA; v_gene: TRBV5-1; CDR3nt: TGCGCCAGCGCATTAACCTGGGGAAGGGGCGGAGTGGAGACCCAGTACTTC; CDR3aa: CASALTWGRGGVETQYF
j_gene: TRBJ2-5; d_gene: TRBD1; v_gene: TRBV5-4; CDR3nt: TGTGCCAGCAGCATGGACAGGCAAGAGACCCAGTACTTC; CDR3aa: CASSMDRQETQYF
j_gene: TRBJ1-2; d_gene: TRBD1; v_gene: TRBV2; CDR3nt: TGTGCCAGCAGAGCGGACAGGTGGGCGGATGGCTACACCTTC; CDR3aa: CASRADRWADGYTF
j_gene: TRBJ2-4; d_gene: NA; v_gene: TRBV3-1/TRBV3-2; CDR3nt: TGTGCCAGCAGCTACCGGGGAACAAACATTCAGTACTTC; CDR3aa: CASSYRGTNIQYF
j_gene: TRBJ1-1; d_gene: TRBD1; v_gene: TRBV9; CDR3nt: TGTGCCAGCAGCGGGGACAGGGGCGCTGAAGCTTTCTTT; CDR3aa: CASSGDRGAEAFF
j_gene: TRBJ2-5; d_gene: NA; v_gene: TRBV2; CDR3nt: TGTGCCAGCAGGGTTCGCTTACTGGACGGGGCCCAGTACTTC; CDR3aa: CASRVRLLDGAQYF
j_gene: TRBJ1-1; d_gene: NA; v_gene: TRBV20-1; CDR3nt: TGCAGTGCTAGTTGGCCATTAACCACTGAAGCTTTCTTT; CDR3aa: CSASWPLTTEAFF
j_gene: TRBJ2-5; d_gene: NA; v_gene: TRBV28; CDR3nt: TGTGCCAGCAGTCCCCTATCGGAGACCCAGTACTTC; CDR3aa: CASSPLSETQYF
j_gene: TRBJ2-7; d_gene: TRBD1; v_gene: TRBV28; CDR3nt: TGTGCCAGCACTGCGGAGGGGACAGGGGCCATCTACGAGCAGTACTTC; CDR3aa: CASTAEGTGAIYEQYF
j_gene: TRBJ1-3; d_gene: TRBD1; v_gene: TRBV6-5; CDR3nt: TGTGCCAGCAGGGTGACAGGGGGCTCTGGAAACACCATATATTTT; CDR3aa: CASRVTGGSGNTIYF
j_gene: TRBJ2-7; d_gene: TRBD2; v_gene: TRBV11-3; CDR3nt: TGTGCCAGCAGCTTAGAGGGCGGGAGGAATTACGAGCAGTACTTC; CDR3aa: CASSLEGGRNYEQYF